This TCR beta chain stems from a study of T-cell memory formation after mild COVID-19. The study, taken as a whole, reports: The study found balanced CD4/CD8 in clones contracting day 15 to 85 and a CD4+ lean in later expanders. CM and EM subsets held most contracting CD4+ clones; EMRA held CD8+ ones.

This clonotype appeared a few times. Its cognate antigen is unknown. Libraries for TCRalpha and TCRbeta carried sample barcodes and unique molecular identifiers via 5'RACE. TCRdb analysed the 5' RACE reads with MiXCR anew, one entry per CDR3 protein. The top ten hold about 8.4% of the sample, which has around 510,000 distinct CDR3 sequences, roughly a fifth seen once. This clonotype was sampled from an adult woman who had mild COVID-19 (a few samples of this study predate the infection). Cell type and time point are not known. The sample taken for sequencing was PBMCs or a T cell subset sorted from them (not recorded which).

The CDR3 spells CASSPQQGQTLYNEQFF. In DNA form, the CDR3 reads TGTGCCAGCTCCCCCCAACAGGGACAAACTTTATACAATGAGCAGTTCTTC. The V gene is TRBV25-1, the J gene TRBJ2-1, with D possibly being TRBD1 (6 bases). This CDR3 spans 17 amino acids. The ends were cut back, 8 bases at V and 4 bases at J, with 24 bases in the middle. Germline V gene data show CDR1 as MGHDK and CDR2 as SYGVNS.